This TCR beta chain was sequenced during a study of blood T cell repertoires in COVID-19. Looking at the study overall: The study drew acute and convalescent COVID-19 samples from the United States, Italy and Spain.

The V and J ends lost 0 bases and 0 bases respectively, with 14 bases between them. This CDR3 comprises 18 residues. Germline V gene sequence: CDR1 MGHRA, CDR2 YSYEKL. The protocol was immunoSEQ multiplex PCR, while the TCRdb copy is restricted to in-frame clones and leaves out a portion. The sample includes under 300,000 clones, approximately 88% of them seen just once. The gene calls are TRBV4-1 and TRBJ1-4, with D hard to call. The origin of this receptor is a woman aged 40-49 years who had been exposed to COVID-19. The sequenced sample was PBMCs or T cells enriched from blood (not recorded which). The CDR3 nucleotides are TGCGCCAGCAGCCAAGATCGTGCAGATCTAGCAACTAATGAAAAACTGTTTTTT. This translates into CASSQDRADLATNEKLFF.